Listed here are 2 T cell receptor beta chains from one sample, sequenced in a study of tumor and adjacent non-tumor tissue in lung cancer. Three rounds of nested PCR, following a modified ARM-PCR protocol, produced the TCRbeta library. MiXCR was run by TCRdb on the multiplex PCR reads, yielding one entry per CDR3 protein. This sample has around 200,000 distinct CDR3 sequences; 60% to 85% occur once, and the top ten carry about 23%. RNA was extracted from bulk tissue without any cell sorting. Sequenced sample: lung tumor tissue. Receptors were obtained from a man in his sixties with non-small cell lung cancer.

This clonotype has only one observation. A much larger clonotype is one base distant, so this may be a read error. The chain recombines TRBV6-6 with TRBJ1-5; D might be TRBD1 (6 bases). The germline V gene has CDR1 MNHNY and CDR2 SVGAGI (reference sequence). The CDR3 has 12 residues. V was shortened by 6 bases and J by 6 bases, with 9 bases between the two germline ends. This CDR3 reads CASSRQVQPQHF. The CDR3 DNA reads TGTGCCAGCAGCCGACAGGTTCAGCCCCAGCATTTT.

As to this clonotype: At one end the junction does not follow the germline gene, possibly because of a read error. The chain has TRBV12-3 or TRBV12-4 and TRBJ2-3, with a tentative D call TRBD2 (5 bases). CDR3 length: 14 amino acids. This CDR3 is CATSGRIGTDTQYF. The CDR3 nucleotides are TGTGCCACCAGCGGACGAATAGGCACAGATACACAGTATTTT.